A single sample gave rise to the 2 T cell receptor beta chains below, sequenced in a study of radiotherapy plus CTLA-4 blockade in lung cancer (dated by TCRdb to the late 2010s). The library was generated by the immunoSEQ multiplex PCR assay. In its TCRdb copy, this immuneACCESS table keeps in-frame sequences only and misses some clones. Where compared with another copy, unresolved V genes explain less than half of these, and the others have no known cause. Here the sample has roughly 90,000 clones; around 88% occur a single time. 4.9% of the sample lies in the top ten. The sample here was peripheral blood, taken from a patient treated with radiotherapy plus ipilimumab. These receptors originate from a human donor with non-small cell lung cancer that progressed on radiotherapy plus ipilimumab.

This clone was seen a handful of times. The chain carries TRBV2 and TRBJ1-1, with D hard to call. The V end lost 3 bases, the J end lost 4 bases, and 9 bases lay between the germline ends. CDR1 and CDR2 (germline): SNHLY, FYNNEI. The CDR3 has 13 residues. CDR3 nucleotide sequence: TGTGCCAGCAGTGATCGGGGTACCACTGAAGCTTTCTTT. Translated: CASSDRGTTEAFF.

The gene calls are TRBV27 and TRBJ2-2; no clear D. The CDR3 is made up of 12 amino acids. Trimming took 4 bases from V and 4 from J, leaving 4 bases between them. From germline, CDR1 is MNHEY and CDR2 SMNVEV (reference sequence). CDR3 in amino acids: CASSWGTGELFF. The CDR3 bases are TGTGCCAGCAGTTGGGGCACCGGGGAGCTGTTTTTT.